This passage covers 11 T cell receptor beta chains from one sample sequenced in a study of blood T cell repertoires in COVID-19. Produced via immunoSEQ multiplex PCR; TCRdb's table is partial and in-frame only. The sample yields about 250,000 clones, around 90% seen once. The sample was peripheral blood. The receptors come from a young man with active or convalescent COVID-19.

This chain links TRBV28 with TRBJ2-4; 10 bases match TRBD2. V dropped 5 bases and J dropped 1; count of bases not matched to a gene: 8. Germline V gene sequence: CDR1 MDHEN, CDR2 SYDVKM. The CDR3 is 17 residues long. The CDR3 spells CASSAPLAGVAKNIQYF. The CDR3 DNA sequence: TGTGCCAGCAGTGCCCCTCTAGCGGGAGTTGCCAAAAACATTCAGTACTTC.

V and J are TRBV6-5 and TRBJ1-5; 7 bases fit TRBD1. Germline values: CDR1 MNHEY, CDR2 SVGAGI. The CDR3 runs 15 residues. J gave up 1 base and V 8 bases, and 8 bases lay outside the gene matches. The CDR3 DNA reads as TGTGCCAGCGCTGGGTCAGGGGGAAGCAATCAGCCCCAGCATTTT. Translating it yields CASAGSGGSNQPQHF.

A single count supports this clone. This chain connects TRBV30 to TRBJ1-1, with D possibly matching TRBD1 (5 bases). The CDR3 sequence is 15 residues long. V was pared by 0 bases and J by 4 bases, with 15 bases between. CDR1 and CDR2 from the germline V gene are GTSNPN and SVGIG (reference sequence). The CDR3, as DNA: TGTGCCTGGAGTGTACGGTGGGGGGTGGGCACTGAAGCTTTCTTT. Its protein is CAWSVRWGVGTEAFF.

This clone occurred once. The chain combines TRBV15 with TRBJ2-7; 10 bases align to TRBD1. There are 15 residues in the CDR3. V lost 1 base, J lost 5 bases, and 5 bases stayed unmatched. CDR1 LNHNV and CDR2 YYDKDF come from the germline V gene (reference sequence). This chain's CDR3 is CATSRGGTGAHEQYF. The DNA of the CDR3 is TGTGCCACCAGCAGAGGAGGGACAGGGGCCCACGAGCAGTACTTC.

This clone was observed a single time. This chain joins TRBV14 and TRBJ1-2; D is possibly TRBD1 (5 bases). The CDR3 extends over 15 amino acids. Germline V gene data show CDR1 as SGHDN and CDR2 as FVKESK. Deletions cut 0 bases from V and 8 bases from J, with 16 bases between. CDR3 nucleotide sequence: TGTGCCAGCAGCCAAGACGCCAGGCCGGGGGTAGGCTACACCTTC. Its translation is CASSQDARPGVGYTF.

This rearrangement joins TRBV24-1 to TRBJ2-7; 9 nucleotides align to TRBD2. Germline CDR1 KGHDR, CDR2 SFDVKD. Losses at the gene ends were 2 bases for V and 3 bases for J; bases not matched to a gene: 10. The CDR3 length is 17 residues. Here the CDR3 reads CATSDYWLAGSNYEQYF. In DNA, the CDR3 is TGTGCCACCAGTGATTATTGGCTAGCGGGATCAAACTACGAGCAGTACTTC.

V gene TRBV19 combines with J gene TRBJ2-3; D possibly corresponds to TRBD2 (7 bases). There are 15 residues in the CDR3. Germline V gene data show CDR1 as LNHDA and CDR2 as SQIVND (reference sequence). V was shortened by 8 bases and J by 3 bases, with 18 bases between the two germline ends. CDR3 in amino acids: CASSGRGRRTDTQYF. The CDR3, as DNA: TGTGCCAGTTCGGGGCGGGGGCGCCGGACAGATACGCAGTATTTT. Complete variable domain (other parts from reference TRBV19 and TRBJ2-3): DGGITQSPKYLFRKEGQNVTLSCEQNLNHDAMYWYRQDPGQGLRLIYYSQIVNDFQKGDIAEGYSVSREKKESFPLTVTSAQKNPTAFYLCASSGRGRRTDTQYFGPGTRLTVL.

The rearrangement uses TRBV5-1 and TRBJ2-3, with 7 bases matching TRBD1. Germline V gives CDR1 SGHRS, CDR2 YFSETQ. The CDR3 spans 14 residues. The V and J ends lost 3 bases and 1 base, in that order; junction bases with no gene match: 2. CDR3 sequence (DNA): TGCGCCAGCAGCTCCGGACAGGGCACAGATACGCAGTATTTT. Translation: CASSSGQGTDTQYF.

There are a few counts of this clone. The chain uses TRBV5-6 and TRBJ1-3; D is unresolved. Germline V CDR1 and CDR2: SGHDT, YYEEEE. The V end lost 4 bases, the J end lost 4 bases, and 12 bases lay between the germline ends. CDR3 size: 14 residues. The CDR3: CASSRPQEGNTIYF. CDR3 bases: TGTGCCAGCAGCCGGCCCCAGGAAGGAAACACCATATATTTT. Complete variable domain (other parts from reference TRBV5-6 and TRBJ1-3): DAGVTQSPTHLIKTRGQQVTLRCSPKSGHDTVSWYQQALGQGPQFIFQYYEEEERQRGNFPDRFSGHQFPNYSSELNVNALLLGDSALYLCASSRPQEGNTIYFGEGSWLTVV.

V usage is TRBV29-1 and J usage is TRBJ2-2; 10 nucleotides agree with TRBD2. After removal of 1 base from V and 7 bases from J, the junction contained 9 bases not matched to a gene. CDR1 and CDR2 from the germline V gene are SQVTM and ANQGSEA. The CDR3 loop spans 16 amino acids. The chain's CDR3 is CSVEVPLAGVDGELFF. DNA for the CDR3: TGCAGCGTTGAAGTACCGCTAGCGGGAGTAGACGGGGAGCTGTTTTTT.

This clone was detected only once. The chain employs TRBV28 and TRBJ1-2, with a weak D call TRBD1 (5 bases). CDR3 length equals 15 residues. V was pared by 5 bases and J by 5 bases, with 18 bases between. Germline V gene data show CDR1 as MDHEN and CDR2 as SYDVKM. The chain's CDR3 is CASSPQFGGFYGYTF. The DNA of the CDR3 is TGTGCCAGCAGTCCCCAGTTCGGGGGGTTTTATGGCTACACCTTC.